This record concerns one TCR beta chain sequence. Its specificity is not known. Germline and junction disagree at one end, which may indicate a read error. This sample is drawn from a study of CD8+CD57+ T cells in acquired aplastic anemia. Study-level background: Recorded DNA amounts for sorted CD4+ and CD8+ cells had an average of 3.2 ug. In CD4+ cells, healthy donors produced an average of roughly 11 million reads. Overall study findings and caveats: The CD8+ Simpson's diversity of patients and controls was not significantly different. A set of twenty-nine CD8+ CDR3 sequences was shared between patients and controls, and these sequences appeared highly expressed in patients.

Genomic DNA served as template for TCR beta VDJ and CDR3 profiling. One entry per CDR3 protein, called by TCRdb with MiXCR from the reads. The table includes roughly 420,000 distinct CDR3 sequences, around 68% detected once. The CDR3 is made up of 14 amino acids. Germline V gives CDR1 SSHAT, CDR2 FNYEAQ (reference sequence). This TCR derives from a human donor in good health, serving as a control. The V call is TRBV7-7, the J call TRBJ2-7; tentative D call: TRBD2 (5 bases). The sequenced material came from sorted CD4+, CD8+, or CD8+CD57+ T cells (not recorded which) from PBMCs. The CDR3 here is CASSLVGGYEQHYF. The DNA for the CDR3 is TGTGCTAGCAGCTTAGTGGGCGGGTACGAGCAGCACTACTTC.